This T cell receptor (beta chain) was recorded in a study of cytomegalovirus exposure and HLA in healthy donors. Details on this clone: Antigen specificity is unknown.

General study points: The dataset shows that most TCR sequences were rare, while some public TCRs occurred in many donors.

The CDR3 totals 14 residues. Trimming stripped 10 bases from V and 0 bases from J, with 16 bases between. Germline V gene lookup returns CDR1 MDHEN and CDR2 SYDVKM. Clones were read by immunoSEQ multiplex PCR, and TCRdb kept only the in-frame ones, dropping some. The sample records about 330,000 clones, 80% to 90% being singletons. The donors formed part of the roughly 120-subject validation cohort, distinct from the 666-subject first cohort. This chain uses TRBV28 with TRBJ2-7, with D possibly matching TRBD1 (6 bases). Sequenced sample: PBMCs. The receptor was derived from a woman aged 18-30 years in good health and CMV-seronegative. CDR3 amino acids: CATSRDTSSYEQYF. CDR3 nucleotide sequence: TGTGCCACTTCTCGGGACACGAGCTCCTACGAGCAGTACTTC.